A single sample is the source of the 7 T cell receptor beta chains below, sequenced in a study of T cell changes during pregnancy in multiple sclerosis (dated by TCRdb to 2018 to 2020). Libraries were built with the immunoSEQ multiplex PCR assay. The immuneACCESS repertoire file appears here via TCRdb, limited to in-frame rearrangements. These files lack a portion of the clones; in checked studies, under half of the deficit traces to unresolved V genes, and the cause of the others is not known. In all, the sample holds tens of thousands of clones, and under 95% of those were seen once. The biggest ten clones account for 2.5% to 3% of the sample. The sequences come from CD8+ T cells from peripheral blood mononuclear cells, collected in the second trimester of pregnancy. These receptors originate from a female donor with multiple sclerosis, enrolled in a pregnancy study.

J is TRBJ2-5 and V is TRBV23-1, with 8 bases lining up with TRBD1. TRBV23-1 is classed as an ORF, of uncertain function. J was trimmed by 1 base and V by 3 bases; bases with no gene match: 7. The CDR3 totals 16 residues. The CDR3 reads CASSHPRGQGQETQYF. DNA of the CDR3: TGCGCCAGCAGTCACCCCCGAGGACAGGGCCAAGAGACCCAGTACTTC.

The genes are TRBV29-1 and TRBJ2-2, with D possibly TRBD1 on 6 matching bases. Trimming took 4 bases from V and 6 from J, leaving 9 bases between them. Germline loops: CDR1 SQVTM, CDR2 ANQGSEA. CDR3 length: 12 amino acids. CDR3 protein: CSVVQGSGELFF. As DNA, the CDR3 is TGCAGCGTTGTCCAGGGGTCCGGGGAGCTGTTTTTT.

This CDR3 is CASSLGSQGDYGYTF. In DNA, the CDR3 is TGTGCCAGCAGCTTGGGATCACAGGGGGACTATGGCTACACCTTC. The gene calls are TRBV5-6 and TRBJ1-2; TRBD1 matches at 8 bases. V shed 0 bases and J 3 bases; nucleotides not matched to a gene: 4. The germline CDR1 and CDR2 sequences are SGHDT and YYEEEE. This CDR3 comprises 15 residues. The entire variable domain, with the rest obtained from reference TRBV5-6 and TRBJ1-2, is as follows: DAGVTQSPTHLIKTRGQQVTLRCSPKSGHDTVSWYQQALGQGPQFIFQYYEEEERQRGNFPDRFSGHQFPNYSSELNVNALLLGDSALYLCASSLGSQGDYGYTFGSGTRLTVV.

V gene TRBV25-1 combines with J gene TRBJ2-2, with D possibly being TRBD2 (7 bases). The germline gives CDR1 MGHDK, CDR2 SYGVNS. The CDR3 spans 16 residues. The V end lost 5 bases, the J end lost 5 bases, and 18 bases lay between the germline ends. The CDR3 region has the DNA TGTGCCAGCAGTTCCCGGGGGGCTTGGGTGACCGGGGAGCTGTTTTTT. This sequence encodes CASSSRGAWVTGELFF.

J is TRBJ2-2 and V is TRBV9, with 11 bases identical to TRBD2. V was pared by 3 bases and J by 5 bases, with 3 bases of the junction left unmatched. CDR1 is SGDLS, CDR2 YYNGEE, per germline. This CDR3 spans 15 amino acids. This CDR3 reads CASSDSGGATGELFF. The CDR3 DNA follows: TGTGCCAGCAGCGATAGCGGGGGGGCTACCGGGGAGCTGTTTTTT.

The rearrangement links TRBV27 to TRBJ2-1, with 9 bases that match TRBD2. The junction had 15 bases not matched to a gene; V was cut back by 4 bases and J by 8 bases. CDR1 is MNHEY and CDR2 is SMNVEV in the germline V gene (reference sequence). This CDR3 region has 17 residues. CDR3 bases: TGTGCCAGCAGTTCAGATTTGGCGGGGGGGCCTGACGATGAGCAGTTCTTC. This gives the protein CASSSDLAGGPDDEQFF.

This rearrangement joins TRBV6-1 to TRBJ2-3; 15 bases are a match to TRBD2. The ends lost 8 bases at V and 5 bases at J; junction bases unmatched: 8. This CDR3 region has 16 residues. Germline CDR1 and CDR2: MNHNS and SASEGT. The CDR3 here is CASGEGLAGGVDTQYF. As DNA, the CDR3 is TGTGCCAGCGGCGAAGGACTAGCGGGGGGGGTAGATACGCAGTATTTT.